The 26 T cell receptor beta chains below were found in one sample sequenced in a study of OX40 agonist ivuxolimab in advanced cancers. Repertoires were generated with immunoSEQ multiplex PCR, while TCRdb's copy carries only in-frame clones and drops some. The table lists about 95,000 clones, around 85% of them singletons. The specimen was CD4+ or CD8+ T cells sorted from blood, collected in a trial of the OX40 agonist ivuxolimab. The origin of the receptors is an adult with an advanced solid tumor such as melanoma, head and neck, liver or kidney cancer.

The chain has TRBV28 and TRBJ2-7, with 8 bases that match TRBD1. The V and J ends lost 5 bases and 2 bases, in that order; junction bases with no gene match: 8. This CDR3 has 15 amino acids. Germline CDR1 reads MDHEN; CDR2 reads SYDVKM. DNA for the CDR3: TGTGCCAGCAGTACCCGGGACAGGAAACCCTACGAGCAGTACTTC. Its protein product is CASSTRDRKPYEQYF.

V and J are TRBV7-6 and TRBJ2-2, with TRBD1 matching 7 bases. The germline CDR1 and CDR2 sequences are SGHVS and FNYEAQ. This CDR3 spans 16 amino acids. Trimming removed 0 bases from V and 4 bases from J; junction bases left unmatched: 5. In nucleotides, the CDR3 is TGTGCCAGCAGCTTAGCGCGGGCAGGGGGCACCGGGGAGCTGTTTTTT. Residues: CASSLARAGGTGELFF.

The J gene is TRBJ2-3, the V gene TRBV5-1, with D possibly being TRBD1 or TRBD2 (6 bases each). The CDR3 runs 15 residues. The ends were cut back, 10 bases at V and 6 bases at J, with 24 bases in the middle. In germline, CDR1 is SGHRS, CDR2 YFSETQ. CDR3: CASRGTGARWDTQYF. The CDR3 nucleotides read TGCGCCTCTAGGGGGACGGGGGCGAGGTGGGATACGCAGTATTTT.

This sequence joins TRBV4-3 and TRBJ2-2; no clear D. The V gene lost 0 bases and the J gene lost 1 base, with 3 bases spanning the gap. Germline loops: CDR1 LGHNA, CDR2 YSLEER. CDR3 size: 14 residues. DNA of the CDR3: TGCGCCAGCAGCCAAGATCTGAACACCGGGGAGCTGTTTTTT. Its translation is CASSQDLNTGELFF.

This clone was recorded only once. V and J are TRBV7-9 and TRBJ2-7, with TRBD2 as a possible D gene (6 bases). Between the trimmed V and J ends, which lost 5 bases and 5 bases, there was a span of 16 bases. The CDR3 runs 14 residues. The germline gives CDR1 SEHNR, CDR2 FQNEAQ (reference sequence). This chain's CDR3 is CASSNAGLANEQYF. CDR3 coding DNA: TGTGCCAGCAGCAACGCGGGACTGGCCAACGAGCAGTACTTC.

The genes are TRBV5-1 and TRBJ2-7, with D perhaps matching TRBD1 (6 bases). Germline CDR1 SGHRS, CDR2 YFSETQ. This CDR3 region has 14 residues. The V and J ends lost 0 bases and 2 bases respectively, with 9 bases between them. CDR3 sequence: CASSLAQGTYEQYF. CDR3 sequence (DNA): TGCGCCAGCAGCTTGGCCCAGGGGACCTACGAGCAGTACTTC.

A word on this clone: The conserved closing phenylalanine or tryptophan is absent in this CDR3, likely reflecting a read error. Because the CDR3's place on the DNA is in doubt, the DNA is left out and the CDR3 is given as listed by TCRdb. The chain links TRBV6-1 to TRBJ2-7; the table's D call, TRBD1, was not checked against the DNA. The CDR3 has 13 residues if both end residues are counted. The germline gives CDR1 MNHNS, CDR2 SASEGT. The CDR3 protein is CASSPNRDSPPDP.

J is TRBJ1-4 and V is TRBV14; the D gene is possibly TRBD1 (6 bases). Germline assignment: CDR1 SGHDN and CDR2 FVKESK. With 3 bases removed from V and 7 bases from J, the gap between germline ends came to 12 bases. CDR3 length: 14 residues. The CDR3, as DNA: TGTGCCAGCAGCCACCTGGGGGCGGGTGAAAAACTGTTTTTT. Translated, it gives CASSHLGAGEKLFF.

This chain links TRBV5-4 with TRBJ2-3, with D uncertain. Germline V gene lookup returns CDR1 SGHNT and CDR2 YYREEE (reference sequence). The CDR3 has 16 residues. The V end lost 3 bases, the J end lost 0 bases, and 14 bases lay between the germline ends. CDR3 sequence: CASSSDLITSTDTQYF. The CDR3 coding sequence is TGTGCCAGCAGCTCCGATCTTATTACTAGCACAGATACGCAGTATTTT.

V gene TRBV19 combines with J gene TRBJ2-7; TRBD1 matches 7 bases. Germline V gives CDR1 LNHDA, CDR2 SQIVND (reference sequence). This CDR3 is built from 14 residues. Germline trimming cut 3 bases from V and 1 base from J; bases unmatched to any gene: 3. The CDR3 reads CASSIRDRSYEQYF. Written as DNA, the CDR3 is TGTGCCAGTAGTATCCGGGACAGATCCTACGAGCAGTACTTC.

This rearrangement joins TRBV6-4 to TRBJ2-5, with a tentative D call TRBD2 (7 bases). The CDR3 consists of 16 residues. Germline V gene lookup returns CDR1 MRHNA and CDR2 SNTAGT. V was trimmed by 5 bases and J by 2 bases, leaving 18 bases between them. The CDR3: CASSPQGGGAQETQYF. DNA of the CDR3: TGTGCCAGCAGTCCCCAAGGGGGAGGGGCACAAGAGACCCAGTACTTC.

The chain couples TRBV7-2 to TRBJ1-4; D gene unclear. With 0 bases removed from V and 6 bases from J, the gap between germline ends came to 14 bases. The CDR3 contains 16 residues. Germline V lookup: CDR1 SGHTA, CDR2 FQGNSA. The CDR3 DNA follows: TGTGCCAGCAGCTTAGCCGGGCCGGGCTTGGATGAAAAACTGTTTTTT. Protein product: CASSLAGPGLDEKLFF.

This rearrangement joins TRBV6-4 to TRBJ2-1, with unresolved D. The germline gives CDR1 MRHNA, CDR2 SNTAGT. CDR3 length: 14 amino acids. V lost 9 bases to trimming and J lost 0 bases, with 12 bases between them. CDR3 DNA: TGTGCCAGTTCTCACGGTAGCTCCTACAATGAGCAGTTCTTC. Its protein is CASSHGSSYNEQFF.

This clone appeared a single time. The chain has TRBV5-1 and TRBJ2-7; no clear D gene. This CDR3 has 13 amino acids. The V and J ends lost 0 bases and 7 bases respectively, with 11 bases between them. Germline V gives CDR1 SGHRS, CDR2 YFSETQ. The CDR3 nucleotides read TGCGCCAGCAGCTTGGGGCCGACCCGGGAGCAGTACTTC. Translation gives CASSLGPTREQYF.

In its sample, this clone was seen a few times. V and J are TRBV5-1 and TRBJ1-5; D is unresolved. The ends were cut back, 8 bases at V and 0 bases at J, with 12 bases in the middle. This CDR3 region has 14 residues. Germline V lookup: CDR1 SGHRS, CDR2 YFSETQ. The CDR3 DNA reads as TGCGCCAGTCGGGAGGGCTTTAGCAATCAGCCCCAGCATTTT. This translates into CASREGFSNQPQHF. The full variable domain, with the rest looked up from reference TRBV5-1 and TRBJ1-5, is KAGVTQTPRYLIKTRGQQVTLSCSPISGHRSVSWYQQTPGQGLQFLFEYFSETQRNKGNFPGRFSGRQFSNSRSEMNVSTLELGDSALYLCASREGFSNQPQHFGDGTRLSIL.

V is TRBV7-2 and J is TRBJ2-5, with unresolved D. The V and J ends lost 5 bases and 0 bases respectively, with 10 bases between them. The CDR3 runs to 14 residues. The germline V gene has CDR1 SGHTA and CDR2 FQGNSA. The CDR3 spells CASSPERYQETQYF. The CDR3 DNA sequence: TGTGCCAGCAGCCCAGAGAGGTACCAAGAGACCCAGTACTTC.

The chain combines TRBV28 with TRBJ2-7, with no clear D. Per germline, CDR1 MDHEN and CDR2 SYDVKM. The CDR3 is 15 residues long. The germline V and J ends were trimmed by 6 bases and 7 bases, with 22 bases remaining between them. The CDR3, as DNA: TGTGCCAGCAGAACTCCTAGGTCGACCCTTTGGGAGCAGTACTTC. Translation: CASRTPRSTLWEQYF. The variable domain in full, with the rest retrieved from reference TRBV28 and TRBJ2-7, is DVKVTQSSRYLVKRTGEKVFLECVQDMDHENMFWYRQDPGLGLRLIYFSYDVKMKEKGDIPEGYSVSREKKERFSLILESASTNQTSMYLCASRTPRSTLWEQYFGPGTRLTVT.

The chain has TRBV5-1 and TRBJ2-3; maybe TRBD2 (5 bases). This CDR3 spans 12 amino acids. V dropped 7 bases and J dropped 4 bases, with 10 bases sitting between them. CDR1 is SGHRS and CDR2 is YFSETQ in the germline V gene. CDR3 bases: TGCGCCAGCGGGGAGACCCCAGATACGCAGTATTTT. Protein product: CASGETPDTQYF.

The CDR3: CASSLYREASSYNEQFF. The DNA for the CDR3 is TGTGCCAGCAGCTTATACCGGGAGGCAAGCTCCTACAATGAGCAGTTCTTC. This chain connects TRBV11-3 to TRBJ2-1; TRBD2 matches 7 bases. CDR3 length: 17 residues. With V trimmed by 2 bases and J by 0 bases, 7 bases remained unmatched. Germline V CDR1 and CDR2: SGHNT, YENEEA. Together with reference TRBV11-3 and TRBJ2-1, the CDR3 gives the full variable domain: EAGVVQSPRYKIIEKKQPVAFWCNPISGHNTLYWYLQNLGQGPELLIRYENEEAVDDSQLPKDRFSAERLKGVDSTLKIQPAELGDSAVYLCASSLYREASSYNEQFFGPGTRLTVL.

This chain joins TRBV2 and TRBJ2-7, with D possibly being TRBD1 (6 bases). Trimming removed 6 bases from V and 5 bases from J, with 14 bases in between. This CDR3 region has 13 residues. Germline V CDR1 and CDR2: SNHLY, FYNNEI. CDR3 sequence reads: CASRKGQFDEQYF. The DNA for the CDR3 is TGTGCCAGCAGGAAGGGACAATTTGACGAGCAGTACTTC.

The J gene is TRBJ2-7, the V gene TRBV11-3; perhaps TRBD2 as D (5 bases). The germline gives CDR1 SGHNT, CDR2 YENEEA. V lost 5 bases and J 4 bases, leaving 15 bases between the germline ends. The CDR3 is 14 amino acids. CDR3 DNA: TGTGCCAGCAGCCCTCCGGGGAGCCTATACGAGCAGTACTTC. It specifies CASSPPGSLYEQYF.

The chain combines TRBV2 with TRBJ2-1; D is unresolved. CDR1 and CDR2 (germline): SNHLY, FYNNEI. The V end lost 4 bases, the J end lost 9 bases, and 13 bases lay between the germline ends. This CDR3 region has 13 residues. CDR3 residues: CASSVPAGAEQFF. CDR3 nucleotides: TGTGCCAGCAGTGTCCCGGCCGGCGCTGAGCAGTTCTTC.

The CDR3 region is CASSSTPSGDPQTGELFF. The CDR3 DNA reads as TGTGCCAGCAGCTCCACTCCATCGGGAGACCCTCAGACCGGGGAGCTGTTTTTT. The chain is built from TRBV9 and TRBJ2-2; possibly TRBD2 for D (6 bases). Trimming pared 4 bases from V and 5 bases from J, leaving 24 bases between. CDR1 is SGDLS, CDR2 YYNGEE, per germline. The CDR3 covers 18 residues.

This chain connects TRBV5-1 to TRBJ2-3, with D unresolved. Germline CDR1 reads SGHRS; CDR2 reads YFSETQ. The V gene lost 2 bases and the J gene lost 4 bases, with 11 bases spanning the gap. The CDR3 extends over 14 amino acids. CDR3 loop: CASSLQRDSDTQYF. The CDR3 DNA follows: TGCGCCAGCAGCTTACAAAGAGACTCAGATACGCAGTATTTT.

The CDR3 sequence: CASSLELAGGPGELFF. The DNA of the CDR3 is TGTGCCAGCAGCTTGGAACTAGCGGGAGGGCCCGGGGAGCTGTTTTTT. The rearrangement links TRBV5-6 to TRBJ2-2; 13 positions agree with TRBD2. The CDR3 length is 16 residues. After removal of 0 bases from V and 6 bases from J, the junction contained 2 bases not matched to a gene. Germline V gene sequence: CDR1 SGHDT, CDR2 YYEEEE.

The rearrangement links TRBV27 to TRBJ2-1; 7 bases align to TRBD1. J gave up 5 bases and V 3 bases, and 4 bases lay outside the gene matches. The CDR3 sequence is 14 residues long. CDR1 and CDR2 (germline): MNHEY, SMNVEV (reference sequence). The CDR3 region has the DNA TGTGCCAGCAGTTTCGACAGGGTGGACAATGAGCAGTTCTTC. This translates into CASSFDRVDNEQFF.